This T cell receptor (beta chain) emerged from a study of human T cells and chemical hapten exposure. Study-wide results and caveats: Positively correlated with patch test score were the counts of PT1 expanded TCRs.

Time point here: patch test 3, about 24 weeks after DPC sensitization. Treatment indicated: therapeutic diphenylcyclopropenone sensitization with weekly scalp DPC. Non-pregnant alopecia patients aged 18 to 70, suitable for DPC therapy. Separate cDNA molecules received unique molecular identifiers, which the library attached to them. TCRdb ran MiXCR on the RACE reads and lists one entry per CDR3 protein. This sample has some 74,000 distinct CDR3 sequences, with 10% to 15% found just once. This CDR3 has 15 amino acids. Germline V CDR1 and CDR2: SGHVS, FQNEAQ. At least ten counts were recorded for this clonotype. The antigen is not known. An end of the junction differs from the germline gene, which may be a read error.

Here the sequenced sample was whole blood, taken in connection with sensitization to the hapten diphenylcyclopropenone (DPC). V and J are TRBV7-8 and TRBJ1-2, with a weak D call TRBD1 (5 bases). The source of this sequence is a woman aged 50 to 65 with alopecia areata. Some clones in this sample may be carry-over from other donors' samples. The CDR3 region has the DNA TGTGCCAGCAGCTCCAAAACAGGACCGTCGCGCGGTTACCGCTTC. This codes for CASSSKTGPSRGYRF.